This TCR beta chain was sequenced during a study of blood T cell repertoires in COVID-19. Across the study: Samples taken during acute and convalescent COVID-19 were collected in the United States, Italy and Spain. T cells, B-cell-depleted T cells, or PBMCs supplied cDNA or gDNA.

Germline values: CDR1 SGHAT, CDR2 FQNNGV. Trimming took off 9 bases at V and 0 bases at J, with 12 bases between the two ends. CDR3 length: 13 amino acids. In the authors' methods: Amplified reference gene primers provided the basis for estimating nucleated cell counts. Assay: immunoSEQ multiplex PCR; the TCRdb copy retains only in-frame clones and omits some. That table is the source of V, J and clone size, and D and trimming were worked out from the DNA. Among 57,000 or so clones listed, approximately 86% were seen once. The TCR was taken from a man aged 70-80 years with acute or convalescent COVID-19. The chain has TRBV11-2 and TRBJ2-7, with D uncertain. Source material: peripheral blood. As DNA, the CDR3 is TGTGCCAGTCGACATGCGAGCTCCTACGAGCAGTACTTC. Protein: CASRHASSYEQYF.